This T cell receptor beta chain was identified during a study of blood T cells in healthy people across ages. Across the whole study: About one barcoded beta molecule per two T cells was the capture yield of template switching. Study results and limitations: A roughly linear fall in TCR beta diversity per million T cells was seen with increasing age. In the absence of known donor CMV status, changes in expanded clonotypes were possibly confounded.

Russia was home to the donors, healthy Caucasian individuals aged about 6 to 90. Remarks on this clonotype: Its antigen is as yet unknown.

For the second PCR, which ran for about 7 to 12 cycles, a sample-barcoded 5' primer and a J-beta primer mix were used. TCRdb ran MiXCR on the 5' RACE reads and lists one entry per CDR3 protein. The sample contains over 1,200,000 distinct CDR3 sequences, around 59% of which appear only once. This CDR3 comprises 11 residues. V shed 1 base and J shed 12 bases, with 7 bases lying between them. The germline V gene has CDR1 SEHNR and CDR2 FQNEAQ (reference sequence). The rearrangement links TRBV7-9 to TRBJ2-1; D is undetermined. This receptor was identified in a man between 18 and 29 years old in good health. Sequenced input: blood. CDR3 bases: TGTGCCAGCAGCTTAGATGAGCGGCAGTTCTTC. It is translated as CASSLDERQFF.